The rows below give T cell receptor beta chains drawn from one sample of a study of blood T cell repertoires in COVID-19. Assay used: immunoSEQ multiplex PCR; TCRdb lists only in-frame clones, some missing. Seen here are approximately 77,000 clones, 65% to 90% observed once, and the top ten hold roughly 9.6%. Sequencing was carried out using peripheral blood. The receptor source for this set is a man in his forties or fifties with COVID-19, enrolled during active disease. CDR3s include the opening cysteine and the closing phenylalanine or tryptophan. A D gene is named only where the DNA matches it firmly. Clone sizes are given selectively: once, few, many, or a class where the clone is expanded.

>TRBJ1-2|NA|TRBV19|NA
TGTGCCAGTAGTACCACAGGGATCAACTATGGCTACACCTTC
CASSTTGINYGYTF
>TRBJ1-3|TRBD1|TRBV27|NA
TGTGCCAGCAGTTCCTTTACGGGACAGGGAAACACCATATATTTT
CASSSFTGQGNTIYF
>TRBJ1-6|NA|TRBV7-9|NA
TGTGCCAGCACCCCATCGGGGGGTAATTCACCCCTCCACTTT
CASTPSGGNSPLHF
>TRBJ2-7|TRBD2|TRBV5-1|NA
TGCGCCAGCAGCCCGGCGGGGGGCGACGAGCAGTACTTC
CASSPAGGDEQYF
>TRBJ2-1|NA|TRBV3-1/TRBV3-2|NA
TGTGCCAGCAGCCAAGGGAGAGGTGAGCAGTTCTTC
CASSQGRGEQFF
>TRBJ1-1|TRBD1|TRBV5-5|NA
TGTGCCAGCAGCTACGGGACAGGGGGTGCTTTCTTT
CASSYGTGGAFF
>TRBJ2-6|NA|TRBV6-4|NA
TGTGCCAGCAGTGACAAGGGGGATGGGGCCAACGTCCTGACTTTC
CASSDKGDGANVLTF
>TRBJ1-4|TRBD1|TRBV4-1|few
TGCGCCAGCAGCCCTTGGACAGGGTTAAATAAGGACGAAAAACTGTTTTTT
CASSPWTGLNKDEKLFF
>TRBJ1-1|NA|TRBV4-1|NA
TGCGCCAGCAGCCAAGAGCCCAGGGTGGACACTGAAGCTTTCTTT
CASSQEPRVDTEAFF
>TRBJ1-2|TRBD1|TRBV2|NA
TGTGCCAGCAGTGGGGGACAGAATTATGGCTACACCTTC
CASSGGQNYGYTF
>TRBJ2-3|TRBD2|TRBV5-6|few
TGTGCCAGCAGCCTAGGACTAGCGGGAGCAGATACGCAGTATTTT
CASSLGLAGADTQYF
>TRBJ1-3|NA|TRBV13|NA
TGTGCCAGCAGCCGAGACTCCAGGGGTCTCTCTGGAAACACCATATATTTT
CASSRDSRGLSGNTIYF
>TRBJ1-2|NA|TRBV29-1|NA
TGCAGCGTCGGGACACCCTATGGCTACACCTTC
CSVGTPYGYTF
>TRBJ2-7|NA|TRBV7-9|NA
TGTGCCAGCAGCTGGGGACTCGACGAGCAGTACTTC
CASSWGLDEQYF
>TRBJ2-7|NA|TRBV24-1|NA
TGTGCCACCAGTGATTTAAGGCGGCAGCCCTTCCACGAGCAGTACTTC
CATSDLRRQPFHEQYF
>TRBJ2-7|TRBD2|TRBV7-3|NA
TGTGCCAGCAGCTTACCGCAAGCGGGAGGTTCGAGGGAGCAGTACTTC
CASSLPQAGGSREQYF
>TRBJ1-1|NA|TRBV6-5|once
TGTGCCAGCAAGTCGTCGGACACTGAAGCTTTCTTT
CASKSSDTEAFF
>TRBJ2-1|TRBD1|TRBV30|NA
TGTGCCTGGAAACCCCGGGACAGGCCGTACAATGAGCAGTTCTTC
CAWKPRDRPYNEQFF
>TRBJ1-6|TRBD1|TRBV4-2|few
TGTGCCAGCAGCCAGGACAGGTTTTCACCCCTCCACTTT
CASSQDRFSPLHF
>TRBJ2-7|NA|TRBV4-1|NA
TGCGCCAGCAGCCAACCGCGGCAGGGACTTTCCTACGAGCAGTACTTC
CASSQPRQGLSYEQYF
>TRBJ2-1|TRBD2|TRBV7-8|NA
TGTGCCAGCAGCTATCCGGGACTAGACGACGGTGAGCAGTTCTTC
CASSYPGLDDGEQFF
>TRBJ2-7|NA|TRBV11-2|NA
TGTGCCAGCAGCCCCCCGGAGATTAGCGAGAATTACGAGCAGTACTTC
CASSPPEISENYEQYF
>TRBJ1-6|NA|TRBV30|NA
TGTGCCTGGAGGCTCCGGGAGATCTATAATTCACCCCTCCACTTT
CAWRLREIYNSPLHF
>TRBJ1-2|TRBD1|TRBV7-2|NA
TGTGCCAGCAGCTTTATAGGCCGGGACAGGGGGAGTGGGAACTATGGCTACACCTTC
CASSFIGRDRGSGNYGYTF
>TRBJ2-7|TRBD2|TRBV5-1|NA
TGCGCCAGCAGCTTACAAGCGGGAGGCCGGTACGAGCAGTACTTC
CASSLQAGGRYEQYF
>TRBJ2-3|NA|TRBV11-3|NA
TGTGCCAGCAGCTTAGGGGGCAACACAGATACGCAGTATTTT
CASSLGGNTDTQYF